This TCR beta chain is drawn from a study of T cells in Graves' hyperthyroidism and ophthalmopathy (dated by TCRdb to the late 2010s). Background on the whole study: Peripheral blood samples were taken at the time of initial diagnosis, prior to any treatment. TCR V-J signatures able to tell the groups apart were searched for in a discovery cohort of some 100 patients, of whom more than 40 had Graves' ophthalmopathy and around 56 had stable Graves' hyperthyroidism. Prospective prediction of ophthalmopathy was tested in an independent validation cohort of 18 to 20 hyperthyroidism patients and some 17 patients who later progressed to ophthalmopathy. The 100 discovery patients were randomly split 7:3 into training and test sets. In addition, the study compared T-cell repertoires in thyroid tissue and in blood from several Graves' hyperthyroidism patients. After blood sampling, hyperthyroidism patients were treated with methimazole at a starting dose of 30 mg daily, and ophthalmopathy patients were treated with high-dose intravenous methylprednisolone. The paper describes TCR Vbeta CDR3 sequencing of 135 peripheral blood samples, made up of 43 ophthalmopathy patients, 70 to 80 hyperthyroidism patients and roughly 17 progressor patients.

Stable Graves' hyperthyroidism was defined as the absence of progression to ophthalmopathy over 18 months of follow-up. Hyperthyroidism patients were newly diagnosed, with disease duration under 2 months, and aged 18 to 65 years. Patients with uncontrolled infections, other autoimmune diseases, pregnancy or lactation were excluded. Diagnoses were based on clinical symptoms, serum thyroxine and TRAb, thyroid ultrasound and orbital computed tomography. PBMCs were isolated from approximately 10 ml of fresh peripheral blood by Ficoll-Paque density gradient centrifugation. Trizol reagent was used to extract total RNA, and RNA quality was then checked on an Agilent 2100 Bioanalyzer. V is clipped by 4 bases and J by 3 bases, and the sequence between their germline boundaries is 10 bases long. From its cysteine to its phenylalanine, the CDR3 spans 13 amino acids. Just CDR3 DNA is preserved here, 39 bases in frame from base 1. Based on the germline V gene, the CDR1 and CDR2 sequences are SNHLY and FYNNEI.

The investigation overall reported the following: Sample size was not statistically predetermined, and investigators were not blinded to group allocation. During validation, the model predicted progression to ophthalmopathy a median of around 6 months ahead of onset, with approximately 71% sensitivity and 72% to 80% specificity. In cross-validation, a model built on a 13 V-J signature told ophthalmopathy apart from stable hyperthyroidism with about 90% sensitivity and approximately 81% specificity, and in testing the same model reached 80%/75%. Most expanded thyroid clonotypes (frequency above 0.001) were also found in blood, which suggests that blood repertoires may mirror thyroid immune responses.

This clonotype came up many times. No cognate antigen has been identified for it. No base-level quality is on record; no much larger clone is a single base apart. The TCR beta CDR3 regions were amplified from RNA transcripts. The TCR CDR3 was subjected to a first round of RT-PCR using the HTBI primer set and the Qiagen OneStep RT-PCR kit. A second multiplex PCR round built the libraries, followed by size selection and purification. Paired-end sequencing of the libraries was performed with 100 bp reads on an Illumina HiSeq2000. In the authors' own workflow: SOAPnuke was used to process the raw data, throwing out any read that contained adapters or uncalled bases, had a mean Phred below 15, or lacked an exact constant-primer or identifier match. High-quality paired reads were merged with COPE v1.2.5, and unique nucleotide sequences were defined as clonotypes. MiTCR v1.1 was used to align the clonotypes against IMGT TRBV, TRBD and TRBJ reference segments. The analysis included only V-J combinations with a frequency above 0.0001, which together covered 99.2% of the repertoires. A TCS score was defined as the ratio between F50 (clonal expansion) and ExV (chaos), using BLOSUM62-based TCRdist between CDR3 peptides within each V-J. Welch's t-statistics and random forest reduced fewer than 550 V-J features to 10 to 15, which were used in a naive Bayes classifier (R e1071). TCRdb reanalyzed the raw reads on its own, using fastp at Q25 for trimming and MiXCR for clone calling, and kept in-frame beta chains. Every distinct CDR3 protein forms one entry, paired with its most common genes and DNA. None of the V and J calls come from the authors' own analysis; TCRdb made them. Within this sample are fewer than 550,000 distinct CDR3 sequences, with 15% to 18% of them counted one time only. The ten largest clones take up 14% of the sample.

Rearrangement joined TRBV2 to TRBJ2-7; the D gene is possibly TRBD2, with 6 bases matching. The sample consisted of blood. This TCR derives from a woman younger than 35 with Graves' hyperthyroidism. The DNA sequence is TGTGCCAGCAGTGTGGAGGGGATCTACGAGCAGTACTTC. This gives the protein CASSVEGIYEQYF. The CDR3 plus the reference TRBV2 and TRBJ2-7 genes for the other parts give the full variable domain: EPEVTQTPSHQVTQMGQEVILRCVPISNHLYFYWYRQILGQKVEFLVSFYNNEISEKSEIFDDQFSVERPDGSNFTLKIRSTKLEDSAMYFCASSVEGIYEQYFGPGTRLTVT.